This T cell receptor beta chain was found in a study of CD4 T cells in relation to SARS-CoV-2 and coronaviruses. Regarding the study as a whole: No crossreactivity against non-spike viral proteins was tested here. Compared with monoreactive clones, crossreactive clones showed significantly weaker SARS-CoV-2 expansion. Roughly three fifths of donors had memory CD4+ clonotypes crossrecognizing SARS-CoV-2 and common cold coronavirus spike.

TCRdb's table, derived via immunoSEQ multiplex PCR, lists solely in-frame clones and lacks some. The table has about 68,000 clones, approximately 93% seen once; the top ten hold 0.2% to 0.25%. Trimming stripped 4 bases from V and 2 bases from J, with 17 bases between. CDR3 length: 16 amino acids. CDR1 is SGHRS and CDR2 is YFSETQ in the germline V gene. Unexposed donor CD4+ T cells date from 2011-2018, before the COVID-19 pandemic. A remark on this clone: Its antigen is undetermined.

This chain connects TRBV5-1 to TRBJ2-3, with D perhaps given as TRBD1 or TRBD2 (5 bases each). This clonotype was obtained from a human donor in good health. Sequencing was performed on naive CD4+ T cells from PBMCs. The subset here: naive CD4+ T cells isolated by negative enrichment. The CDR3 here is CASSRNAGTFTDTQYF. CDR3 DNA sequence: TGCGCCAGCAGCCGGAATGCCGGGACCTTCACAGATACGCAGTATTTT.